This T cell receptor (beta chain) stems from a study of cytomegalovirus exposure and HLA in healthy donors. The PCR contained 60 Vbeta and 13 Jbeta primers. Assay: immunoSEQ multiplex PCR; the TCRdb copy retains only in-frame clones and omits some. The sample's table shows 45,000 to 60,000 clones. Of note for this clone: Its antigen is as yet unknown.

This CDR3 is 13 amino acids long. Germline V gene lookup returns CDR1 MDHEN and CDR2 SYDVKM. The V end lost 3 bases, the J end lost 7 bases, and 10 bases lay between the germline ends. Study observations and caveats: TCR beta V- and J-gene trimming was later associated with a missense DCLRE1C variant. In most subjects, TCR beta sequences reportedly gave accurate predictions of HLA-A and HLA-B alleles.

The sample consisted of PBMCs. The chain employs TRBV28 and TRBJ1-5; D unclear. This TCR came from a female donor in good health and CMV-seronegative. CDR3 loop: CASSFNRRQPQHF. The DNA of the CDR3 is TGTGCCAGCAGTTTCAATCGCAGGCAGCCCCAGCATTTT.